Given below is one T cell receptor (beta chain) in context. The record originates from a study of blood T cell repertoires in COVID-19. Study details: Samples came from the United States, Italy and Spain, spanning acute and convalescent COVID-19. The cDNA or gDNA used as material had been derived from T cells, B-cell-depleted T cells, or PBMCs.

Original handling: Scientists estimated how many nucleated cells there were by amplifying reference gene primers. Generated by immunoSEQ multiplex PCR, the TCRdb table keeps only in-frame clones and is missing some. V, J and clone size derive from that table, while D and trimming were established from the DNA sequence. The sample lists 200,000 to 250,000 clones; roughly 88% were seen once. V dropped 10 bases and J dropped 1; count of bases not matched to a gene: 4. The CDR3 length is 14 residues. CDR1 and CDR2 (germline): MDHEN, SYDVKM. The origin of this receptor is an elderly man with acute or convalescent COVID-19. Sample: peripheral blood. The chain has TRBV28 and TRBJ2-2, with 9 bases lining up with TRBD1. The CDR3 is CATPGQGNTGELFF. CDR3 coding DNA: TGTGCCACCCCGGGACAGGGGAACACCGGGGAGCTGTTTTTT.